This T cell receptor (beta chain) originates from a study of cytomegalovirus exposure and HLA in healthy donors. The count of this clone is one. Its antigen is undetermined. The junction departs from germline at one end; a sequencing error may be responsible. Healthy bone marrow donors supplied every sample. Points from the study as a whole: Presence/absence analyses assumed roughly uniform sequencing depth across donors, which may not hold. Most subjects' HLA-A and HLA-B alleles were reportedly predicted from TCR beta sequences. In a later analysis, HLA-associated beta chains showed higher expansion and lower generation probabilities than comparable chains.

PCR primers comprised 60 Vbeta and 13 Jbeta primers. TCRdb keeps only in-frame clones here, not all; method: immunoSEQ multiplex PCR. The sample includes around 83,000 clones, approximately 78% of them seen just once. CDR3 length: 15 residues. Germline lookup yields CDR1 WSHSY and CDR2 SAAADI. This receptor was identified in a male donor in good health and CMV-seropositive. The sequenced material came from PBMCs. The V call is TRBV10-2, the J call TRBJ2-3, with 10 bases lining up with TRBD2. CDR3 region: CASSEASGSKDTQYF. In nucleotides, the CDR3 is TGCGCCAGCAGTGAGGCTAGCGGGAGCAAAGATACGCAGTATTTT.